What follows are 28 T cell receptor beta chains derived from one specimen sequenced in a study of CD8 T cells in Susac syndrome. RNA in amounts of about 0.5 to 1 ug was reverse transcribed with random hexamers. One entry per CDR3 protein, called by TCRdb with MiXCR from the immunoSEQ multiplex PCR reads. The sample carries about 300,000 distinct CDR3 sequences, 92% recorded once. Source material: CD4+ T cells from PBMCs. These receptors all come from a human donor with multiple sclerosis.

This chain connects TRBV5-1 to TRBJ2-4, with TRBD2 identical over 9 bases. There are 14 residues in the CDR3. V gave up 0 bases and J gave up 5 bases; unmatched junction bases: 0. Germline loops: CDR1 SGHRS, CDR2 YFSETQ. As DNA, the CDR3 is TGCGCCAGCAGCTTGGTAGCGGGGGAAAACATTCAGTACTTC. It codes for CASSLVAGENIQYF.

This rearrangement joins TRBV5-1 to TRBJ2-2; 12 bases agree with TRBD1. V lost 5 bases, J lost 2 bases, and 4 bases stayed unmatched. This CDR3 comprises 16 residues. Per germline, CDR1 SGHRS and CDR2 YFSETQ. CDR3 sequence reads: CASRRGTGGNTGELFF. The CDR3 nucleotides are TGCGCCAGCAGAAGGGGGACAGGGGGCAACACCGGGGAGCTGTTTTTT.

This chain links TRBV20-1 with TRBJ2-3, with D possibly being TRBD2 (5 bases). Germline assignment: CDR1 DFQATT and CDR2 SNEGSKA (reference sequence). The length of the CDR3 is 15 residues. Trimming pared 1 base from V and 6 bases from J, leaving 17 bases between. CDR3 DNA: TGCAGTGCTAGAGGTTCGGTAGCAAGAGGGGATACGCAGTATTTT. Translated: CSARGSVARGDTQYF.

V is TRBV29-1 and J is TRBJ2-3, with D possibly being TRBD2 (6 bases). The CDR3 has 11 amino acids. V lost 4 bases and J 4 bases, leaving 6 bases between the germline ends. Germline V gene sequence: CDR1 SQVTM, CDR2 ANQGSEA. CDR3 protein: CSVGEADTQYF. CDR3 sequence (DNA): TGCAGCGTTGGGGAGGCAGATACGCAGTATTTT.

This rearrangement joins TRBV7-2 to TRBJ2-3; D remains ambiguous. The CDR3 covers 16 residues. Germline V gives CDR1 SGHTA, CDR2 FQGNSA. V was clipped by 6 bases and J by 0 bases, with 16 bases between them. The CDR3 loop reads CASSPDRFFSTDTQYF. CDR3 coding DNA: TGTGCCAGCAGTCCGGACCGGTTCTTTAGCACAGATACGCAGTATTTT.

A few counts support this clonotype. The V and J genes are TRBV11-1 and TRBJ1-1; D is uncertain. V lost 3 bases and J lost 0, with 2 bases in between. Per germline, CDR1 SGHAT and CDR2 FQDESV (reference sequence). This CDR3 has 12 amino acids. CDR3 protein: CASSFMNTEAFF. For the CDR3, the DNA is TGTGCCAGCAGCTTCATGAACACTGAAGCTTTCTTT.

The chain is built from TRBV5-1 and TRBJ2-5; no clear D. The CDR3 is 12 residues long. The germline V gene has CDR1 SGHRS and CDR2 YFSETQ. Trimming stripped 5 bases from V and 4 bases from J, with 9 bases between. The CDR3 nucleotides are TGCGCCAGCAGTGTTGTCCCAGAGACCCAGTACTTC. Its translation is CASSVVPETQYF.

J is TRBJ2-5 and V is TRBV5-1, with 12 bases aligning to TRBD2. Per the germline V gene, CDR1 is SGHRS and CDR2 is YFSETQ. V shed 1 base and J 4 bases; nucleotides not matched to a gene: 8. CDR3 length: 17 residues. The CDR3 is CASSLPSGRAVGETQYF. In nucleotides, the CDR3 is TGCGCCAGCAGCTTGCCTAGCGGGAGGGCCGTGGGAGAGACCCAGTACTTC. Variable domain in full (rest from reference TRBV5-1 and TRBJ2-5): KAGVTQTPRYLIKTRGQQVTLSCSPISGHRSVSWYQQTPGQGLQFLFEYFSETQRNKGNFPGRFSGRQFSNSRSEMNVSTLELGDSALYLCASSLPSGRAVGETQYFGPGTRLLVL.

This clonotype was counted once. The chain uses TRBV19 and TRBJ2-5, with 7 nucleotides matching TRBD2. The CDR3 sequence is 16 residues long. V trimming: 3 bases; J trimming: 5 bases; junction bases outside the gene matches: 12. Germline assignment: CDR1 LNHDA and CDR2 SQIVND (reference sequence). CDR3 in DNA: TGTGCCAGTAGTATCCGTCAGCGGGGCGATGGGGAGACCCAGTACTTC. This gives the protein CASSIRQRGDGETQYF.

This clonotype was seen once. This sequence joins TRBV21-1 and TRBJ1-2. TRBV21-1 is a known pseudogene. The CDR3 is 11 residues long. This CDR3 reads CASSTRHGYTF. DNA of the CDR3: TGTGCCAGCAGCACCCGACATGGCTACACCTTC.

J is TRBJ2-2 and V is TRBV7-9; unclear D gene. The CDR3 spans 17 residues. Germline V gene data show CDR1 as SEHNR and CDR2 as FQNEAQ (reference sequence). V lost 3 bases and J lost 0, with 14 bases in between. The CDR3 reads CASSFPPTSANTGELFF. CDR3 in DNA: TGTGCCAGCAGCTTCCCTCCCACAAGTGCGAACACCGGGGAGCTGTTTTTT.

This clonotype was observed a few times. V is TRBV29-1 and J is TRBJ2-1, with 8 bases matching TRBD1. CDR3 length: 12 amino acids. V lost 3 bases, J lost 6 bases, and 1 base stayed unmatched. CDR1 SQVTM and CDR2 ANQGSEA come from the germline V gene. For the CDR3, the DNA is TGCAGCGTTGATGGACAGGGCAATGAGCAGTTCTTC. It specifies CSVDGQGNEQFF.

This CDR3 is CATSDSGREATQYF. For the CDR3, the DNA is TGTGCCACCAGTGATTCCGGGCGGGAGGCGACCCAGTACTTC. The rearrangement links TRBV24-1 to TRBJ2-5; 8 bases align to TRBD2. The CDR3 totals 14 residues. V dropped 2 bases and J dropped 7; count of bases not matched to a gene: 5. Per germline, CDR1 KGHDR and CDR2 SFDVKD.

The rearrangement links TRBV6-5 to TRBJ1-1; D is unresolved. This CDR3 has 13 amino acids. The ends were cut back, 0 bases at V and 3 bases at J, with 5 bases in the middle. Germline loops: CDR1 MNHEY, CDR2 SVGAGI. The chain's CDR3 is CASSYSKDTEAFF. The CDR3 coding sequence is TGTGCCAGCAGTTACTCGAAGGACACTGAAGCTTTCTTT.

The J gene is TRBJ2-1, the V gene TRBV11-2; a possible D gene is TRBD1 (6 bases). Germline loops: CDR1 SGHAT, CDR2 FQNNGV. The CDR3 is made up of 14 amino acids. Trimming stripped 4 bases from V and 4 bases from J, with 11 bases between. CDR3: CASSSLDRYNEQFF. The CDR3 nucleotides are TGTGCCAGCAGCTCGTTGGACAGATACAATGAGCAGTTCTTC.

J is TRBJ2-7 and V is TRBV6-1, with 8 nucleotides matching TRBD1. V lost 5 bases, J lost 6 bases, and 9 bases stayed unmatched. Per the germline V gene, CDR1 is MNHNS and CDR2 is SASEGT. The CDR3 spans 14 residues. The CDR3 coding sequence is TGTGCCAGCAGTCCACGACAGGGGTCCCCCGAGCAGTACTTC. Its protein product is CASSPRQGSPEQYF.

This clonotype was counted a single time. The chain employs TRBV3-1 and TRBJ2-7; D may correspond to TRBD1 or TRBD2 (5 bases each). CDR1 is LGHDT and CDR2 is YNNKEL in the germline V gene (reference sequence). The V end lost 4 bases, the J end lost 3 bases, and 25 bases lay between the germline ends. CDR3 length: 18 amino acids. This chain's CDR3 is CASSPRRAPLSGGYEQYF. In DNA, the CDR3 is TGTGCCAGCAGCCCGCGCCGTGCCCCACTTAGTGGGGGCTACGAGCAGTACTTC.

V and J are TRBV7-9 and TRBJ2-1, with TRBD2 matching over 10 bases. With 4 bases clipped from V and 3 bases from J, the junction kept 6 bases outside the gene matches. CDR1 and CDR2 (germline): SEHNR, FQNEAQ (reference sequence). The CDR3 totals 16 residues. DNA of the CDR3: TGTGCCAGCAGCTCGCTAGCGGGAGTGAACTACAATGAGCAGTTCTTC. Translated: CASSSLAGVNYNEQFF.

The CDR3 region has the DNA TGCAGTGCTAGTGTCGCGGATACGCAGTATTTT. The encoded protein is CSASVADTQYF. The gene calls are TRBV20-1 and TRBJ2-3; D unclear. The ends were cut back, 3 bases at V and 6 bases at J, with 7 bases in the middle. The CDR3 consists of 11 residues. CDR1 and CDR2 from the germline V gene are DFQATT and SNEGSKA (reference sequence).

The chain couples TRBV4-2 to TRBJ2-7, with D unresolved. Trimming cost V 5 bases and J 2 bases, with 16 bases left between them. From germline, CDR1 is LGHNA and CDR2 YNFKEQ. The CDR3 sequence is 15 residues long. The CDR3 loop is CASSYRAGLTYEQYF. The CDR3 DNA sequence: TGTGCCAGCAGCTATCGTGCCGGGCTTACCTACGAGCAGTACTTC.

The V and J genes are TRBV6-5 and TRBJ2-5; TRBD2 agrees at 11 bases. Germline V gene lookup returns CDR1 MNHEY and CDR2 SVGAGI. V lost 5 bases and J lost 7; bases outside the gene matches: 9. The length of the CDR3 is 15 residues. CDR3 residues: CASSLLAGGLRTQYF. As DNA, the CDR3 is TGTGCCAGCAGTCTTCTAGCGGGAGGCCTTCGGACCCAGTACTTC.

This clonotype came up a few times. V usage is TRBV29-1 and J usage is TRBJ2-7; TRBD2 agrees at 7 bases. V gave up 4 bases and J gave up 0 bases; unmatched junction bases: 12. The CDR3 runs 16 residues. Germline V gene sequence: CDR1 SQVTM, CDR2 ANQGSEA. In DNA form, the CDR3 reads TGCAGCGTTGCGGGTATGGGGGGACTACCCTCCTACGAGCAGTACTTC. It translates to CSVAGMGGLPSYEQYF.

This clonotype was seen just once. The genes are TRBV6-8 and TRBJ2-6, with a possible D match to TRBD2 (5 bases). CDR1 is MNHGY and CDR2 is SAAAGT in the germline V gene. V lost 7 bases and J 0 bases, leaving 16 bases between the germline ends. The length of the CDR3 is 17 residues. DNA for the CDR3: TGTGCCAGCACCGACTCTGAGGGTGACTCTGGGGCCAACGTCCTGACTTTC. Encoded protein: CASTDSEGDSGANVLTF.

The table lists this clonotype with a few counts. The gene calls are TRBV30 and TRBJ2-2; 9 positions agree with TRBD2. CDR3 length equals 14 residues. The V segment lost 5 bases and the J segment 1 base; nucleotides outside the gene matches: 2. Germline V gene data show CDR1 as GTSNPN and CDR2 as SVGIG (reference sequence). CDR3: CAWASGVNTGELFF. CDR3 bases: TGTGCCTGGGCTAGCGGGGTGAACACCGGGGAGCTGTTTTTT.

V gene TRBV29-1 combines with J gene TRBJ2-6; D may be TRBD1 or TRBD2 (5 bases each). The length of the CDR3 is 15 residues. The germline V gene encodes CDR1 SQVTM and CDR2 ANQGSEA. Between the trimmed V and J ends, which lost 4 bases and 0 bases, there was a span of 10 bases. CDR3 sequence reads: CSVGGRSSGANVLTF. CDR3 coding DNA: TGCAGCGTTGGGGGACGGAGCTCTGGGGCCAACGTCCTGACTTTC. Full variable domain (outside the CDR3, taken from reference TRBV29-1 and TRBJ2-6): SAVISQKPSRDICQRGTSLTIQCQVDSQVTMMFWYRQQPGQSLTLIATANQGSEATYESGFVIDKFPISRPNLTFSTLTVSNMSPEDSSIYLCSVGGRSSGANVLTFGAGSRLTVL.

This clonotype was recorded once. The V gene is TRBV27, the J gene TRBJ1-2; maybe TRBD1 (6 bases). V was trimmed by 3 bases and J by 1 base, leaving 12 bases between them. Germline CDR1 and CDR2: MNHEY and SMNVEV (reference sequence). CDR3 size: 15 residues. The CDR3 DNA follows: TGTGCCAGCAGTTTGGGGGCCCCGAATAACTATGGCTACACCTTC. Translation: CASSLGAPNNYGYTF.

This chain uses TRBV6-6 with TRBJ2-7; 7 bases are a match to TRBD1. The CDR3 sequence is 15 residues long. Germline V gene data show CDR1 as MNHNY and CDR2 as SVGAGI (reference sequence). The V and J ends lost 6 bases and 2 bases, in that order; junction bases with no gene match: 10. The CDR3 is CASRKPGTAAYEQYF. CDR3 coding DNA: TGTGCCAGCAGGAAGCCCGGGACAGCGGCCTACGAGCAGTACTTC.

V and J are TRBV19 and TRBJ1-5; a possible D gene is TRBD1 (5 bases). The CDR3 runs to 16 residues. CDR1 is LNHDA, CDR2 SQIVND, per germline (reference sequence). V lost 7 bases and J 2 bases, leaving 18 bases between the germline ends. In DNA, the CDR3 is TGTGCCAGTACGAGATCCGGGACTCTAGGCAATCAGCCCCAGCATTTT. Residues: CASTRSGTLGNQPQHF.